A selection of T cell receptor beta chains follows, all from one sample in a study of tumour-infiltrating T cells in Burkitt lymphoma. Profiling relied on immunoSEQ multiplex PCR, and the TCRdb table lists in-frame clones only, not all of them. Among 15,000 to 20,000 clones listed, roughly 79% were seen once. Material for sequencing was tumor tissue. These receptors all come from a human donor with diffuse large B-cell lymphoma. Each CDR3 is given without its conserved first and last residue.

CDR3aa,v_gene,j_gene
ASSSQFVGTGYEQY,TRBV2,TRBJ2-7
AISERQGMRADTQY,TRBV10-3,TRBJ2-3
ASSLVGSGSHNNEQF,TRBV7-9,TRBJ2-1
ASSTGQGATSYEQY,TRBV9,TRBJ2-7
ASSAGSGGRSYEQY,TRBV2,TRBJ2-7
ASSTLREQF,TRBV19,TRBJ2-1
ASSSSSGQNYGYT,TRBV7-8,TRBJ1-2
ASSRGERGDEQY,TRBV7-9,TRBJ2-7
ASRDSSSTEAF,TRBV6-5,TRBJ1-1
ASSADGDEKLF,TRBV18,TRBJ1-4
ASSGDRGNYGYT,TRBV5-6,TRBJ1-2
ASSFQETGLLSEAF,TRBV27,TRBJ1-1
ASGDRVETQY,TRBV19,TRBJ2-5
ASSLPGVGNTEAF,TRBV2,TRBJ1-1
ASSQVADYGYT,TRBV14,TRBJ1-2
ASSRGATSYGYT,TRBV18,TRBJ1-2
ASSSGANYGYT,TRBV6-5,TRBJ1-2
ASSLASGPRDEQY,TRBV4-1,TRBJ2-7
ASSPLGGEETQY,TRBV13,TRBJ2-5
ASSSSSSGANVLT,TRBV6-5,TRBJ2-6
ASVFVTSTGYT,TRBV2,TRBJ1-2
SVEVWDPKAGANVLT,TRBV29-1,TRBJ2-6
AISDQGGSEAF,TRBV10-3,TRBJ1-1
ASSAGGNTEAF,TRBV25-1,TRBJ1-1
ASSSRQGRQF,TRBV13,TRBJ2-1
ASSQEEGWNIQY,TRBV4-3,TRBJ2-4
ASSLEGGYGYT,TRBV5-4,TRBJ1-2
SAWTGRGNTEAF,TRBV29-1,TRBJ1-1
ASSLAGGLADTQY,TRBV5-6,TRBJ2-3
ASSLEPRGGQPQH,TRBV7-2,TRBJ1-5
ASSDRGVTYEQY,TRBV19,TRBJ2-7
ASSNRNYGYT,TRBV6-6,TRBJ1-2
ASSQETGEENIQY,TRBV14,TRBJ2-4